The present TCR beta chain was sequenced within a study of blood T cell repertoires in COVID-19. Overall study: COVID-19 samples from acute and convalescent phases originated in the United States, Italy and Spain. Sample material is recorded as cDNA or gDNA derived from T cells, B-cell-depleted T cells, or PBMCs.

Germline V gives CDR1 MNHEY, CDR2 SMNVEV (reference sequence). There are 15 residues in the CDR3. The V end lost 5 bases, the J end lost 4 bases, and 12 bases lay between the germline ends. In the study's own analysis: Counts of nucleated cells, estimated from reference gene primer amplification, were obtained. TCRdb keeps only in-frame clones here, not all; method: immunoSEQ multiplex PCR. V and J calls and clone size are copied from that table; D and trimming were computed from the DNA. The sample records about 160,000 clones, 75% to 90% being singletons. Seattle's enrolled individuals joined amid active infection and were then monitored longitudinally.

The sequence came from a man aged 18 to 30 with COVID-19, enrolled during active disease. This sequence joins TRBV27 and TRBJ2-6, with D possibly matching TRBD1 (5 bases). What was sequenced was peripheral blood. The chain's CDR3 is CASSGQGNGANVLTF. DNA of the CDR3: TGTGCCAGCAGTGGTCAGGGTAACGGGGCCAACGTCCTGACTTTC.